What follows describes a single TCR beta chain. Its antigen is currently unknown. The data were obtained in a study of cytomegalovirus exposure and HLA in healthy donors. Study in general: Earlier work reported 95 million to 130 million unique TCR beta sequences from approximately 180 million T cells.

In germline, CDR1 is SGHRS, CDR2 YFSETQ. J gave up 4 bases and V 3 bases, and 9 bases lay outside the gene matches. CDR3 length: 15 residues. Overall study results and limits: The only immune exposure information that was available was CMV serostatus.

Primers for the PCR totalled 60 Vbeta and 13 Jbeta. Assay: immunoSEQ multiplex PCR; the TCRdb copy retains only in-frame clones and omits some. The sample consists of about 78,000 clones, approximately 77% of them appearing once. Source material: PBMCs. The rearrangement joins TRBV5-1 to TRBJ2-7; 8 nucleotides line up with TRBD1. The clonotype was recovered from a woman aged 40 to 50 in good health and CMV-seropositive. This chain's CDR3 is CASSSGTGWRYEQYF. The CDR3 DNA sequence: TGCGCCAGCAGCTCAGGGACAGGCTGGCGGTACGAGCAGTACTTC. Full variable domain (missing parts from reference TRBV5-1 and TRBJ2-7): KAGVTQTPRYLIKTRGQQVTLSCSPISGHRSVSWYQQTPGQGLQFLFEYFSETQRNKGNFPGRFSGRQFSNSRSEMNVSTLELGDSALYLCASSSGTGWRYEQYFGPGTRLTVT.